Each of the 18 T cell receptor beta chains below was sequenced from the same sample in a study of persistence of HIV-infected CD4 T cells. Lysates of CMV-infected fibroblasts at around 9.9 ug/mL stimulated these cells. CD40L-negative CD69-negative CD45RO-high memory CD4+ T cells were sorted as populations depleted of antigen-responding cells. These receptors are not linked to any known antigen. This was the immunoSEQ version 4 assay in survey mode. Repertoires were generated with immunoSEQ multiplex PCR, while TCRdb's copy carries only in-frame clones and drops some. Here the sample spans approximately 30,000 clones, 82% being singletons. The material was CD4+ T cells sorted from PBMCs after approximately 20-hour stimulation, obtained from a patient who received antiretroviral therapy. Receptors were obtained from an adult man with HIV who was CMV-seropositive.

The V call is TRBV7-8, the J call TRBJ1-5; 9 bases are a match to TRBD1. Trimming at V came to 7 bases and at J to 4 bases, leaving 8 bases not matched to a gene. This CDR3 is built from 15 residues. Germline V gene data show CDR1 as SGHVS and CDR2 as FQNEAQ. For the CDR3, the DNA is TGTGCCAGCAAACAGGGGGCAGGTGGAAATCAGCCCCAGCATTTT. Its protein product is CASKQGAGGNQPQHF.

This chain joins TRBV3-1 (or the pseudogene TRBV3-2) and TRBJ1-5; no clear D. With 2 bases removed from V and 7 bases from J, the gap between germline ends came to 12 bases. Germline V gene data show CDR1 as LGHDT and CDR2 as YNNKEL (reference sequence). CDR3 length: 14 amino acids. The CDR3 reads CASSQSSFLQPQHF. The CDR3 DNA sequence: TGTGCCAGCAGCCAATCCTCGTTCCTACAGCCCCAGCATTTT.

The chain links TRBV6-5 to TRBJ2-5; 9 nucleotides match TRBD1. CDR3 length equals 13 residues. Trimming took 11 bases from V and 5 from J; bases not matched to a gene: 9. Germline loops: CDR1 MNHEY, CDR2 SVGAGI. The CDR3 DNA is TGTGCCGTCACACGCGACAGGGGGGAGACCCAGTACTTC. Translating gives CAVTRDRGETQYF.

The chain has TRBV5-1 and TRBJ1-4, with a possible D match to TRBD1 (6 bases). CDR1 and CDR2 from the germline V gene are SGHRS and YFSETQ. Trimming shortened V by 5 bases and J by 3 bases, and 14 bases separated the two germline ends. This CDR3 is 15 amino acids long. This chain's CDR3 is CASSRDGTPNEKLFF. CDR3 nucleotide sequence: TGCGCCAGCAGTCGAGACGGGACACCTAATGAAAAACTGTTTTTT. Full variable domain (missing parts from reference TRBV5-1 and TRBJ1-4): KAGVTQTPRYLIKTRGQQVTLSCSPISGHRSVSWYQQTPGQGLQFLFEYFSETQRNKGNFPGRFSGRQFSNSRSEMNVSTLELGDSALYLCASSRDGTPNEKLFFGSGTQLSVL.

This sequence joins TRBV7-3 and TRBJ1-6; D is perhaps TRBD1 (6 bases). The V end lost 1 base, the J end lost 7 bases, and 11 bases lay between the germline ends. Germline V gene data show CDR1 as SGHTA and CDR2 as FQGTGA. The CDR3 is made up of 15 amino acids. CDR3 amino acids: CASSLSPTGNSPLHF. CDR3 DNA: TGTGCCAGCAGCTTAAGTCCCACAGGGAATTCACCCCTCCACTTT.

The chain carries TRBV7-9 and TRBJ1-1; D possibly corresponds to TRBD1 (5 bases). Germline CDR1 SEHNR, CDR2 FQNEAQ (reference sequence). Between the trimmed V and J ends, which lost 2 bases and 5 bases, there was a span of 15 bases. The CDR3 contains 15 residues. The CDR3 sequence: CASSLTGGKKTEAFF. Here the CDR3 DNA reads TGTGCCAGCAGCTTAACAGGAGGGAAGAAGACTGAAGCTTTCTTT.

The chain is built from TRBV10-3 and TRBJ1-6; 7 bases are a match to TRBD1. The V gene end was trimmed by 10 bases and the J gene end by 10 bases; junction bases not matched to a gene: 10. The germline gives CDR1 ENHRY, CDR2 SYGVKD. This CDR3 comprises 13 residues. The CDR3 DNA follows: TGTGCCACCAGCCAGGGGGATCAATCACCCCTCCACTTT. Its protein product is CATSQGDQSPLHF.

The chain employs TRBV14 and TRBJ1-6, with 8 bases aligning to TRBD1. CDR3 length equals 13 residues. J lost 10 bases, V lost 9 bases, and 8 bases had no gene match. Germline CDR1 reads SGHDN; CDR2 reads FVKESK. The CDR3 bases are TGTGCCAGGTTTGACAGGGGTATCTCACCCCTCCACTTT. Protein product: CARFDRGISPLHF.

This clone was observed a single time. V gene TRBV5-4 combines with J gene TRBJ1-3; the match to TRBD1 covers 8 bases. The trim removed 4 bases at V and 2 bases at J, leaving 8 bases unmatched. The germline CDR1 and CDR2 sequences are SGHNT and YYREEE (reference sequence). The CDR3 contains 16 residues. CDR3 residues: CASSVQRQGTGNTIYF. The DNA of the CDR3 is TGTGCCAGCAGCGTACAAAGACAGGGGACTGGAAACACCATATATTTT.

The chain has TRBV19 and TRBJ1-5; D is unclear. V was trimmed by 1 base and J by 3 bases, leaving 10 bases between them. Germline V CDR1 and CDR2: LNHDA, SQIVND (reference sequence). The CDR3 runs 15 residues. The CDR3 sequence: CASSIGPGVNQPQHF. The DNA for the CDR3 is TGTGCCAGTAGTATAGGCCCCGGGGTCAATCAGCCCCAGCATTTT.

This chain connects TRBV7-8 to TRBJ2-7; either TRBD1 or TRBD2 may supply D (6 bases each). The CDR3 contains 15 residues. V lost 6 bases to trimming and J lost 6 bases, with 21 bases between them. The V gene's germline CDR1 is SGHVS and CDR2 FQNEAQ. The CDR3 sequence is CASRNDRRGGSEQYF. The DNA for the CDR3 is TGTGCCAGCAGAAATGACAGGCGGGGTGGGAGCGAGCAGTACTTC.

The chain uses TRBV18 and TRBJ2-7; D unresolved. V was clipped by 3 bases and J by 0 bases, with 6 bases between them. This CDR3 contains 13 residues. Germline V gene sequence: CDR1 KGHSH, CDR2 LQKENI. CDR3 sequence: CASSPYNSYEQYF. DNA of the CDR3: TGTGCCAGCTCACCTTACAACTCCTACGAGCAGTACTTC.

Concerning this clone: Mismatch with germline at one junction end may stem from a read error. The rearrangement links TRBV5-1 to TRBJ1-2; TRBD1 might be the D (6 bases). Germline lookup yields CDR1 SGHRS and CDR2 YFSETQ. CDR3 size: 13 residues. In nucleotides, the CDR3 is TGCGCCAGCAGCTTTAAGACAGGCACTATAACCTCGTTC. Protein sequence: CASSFKTGTITSF.

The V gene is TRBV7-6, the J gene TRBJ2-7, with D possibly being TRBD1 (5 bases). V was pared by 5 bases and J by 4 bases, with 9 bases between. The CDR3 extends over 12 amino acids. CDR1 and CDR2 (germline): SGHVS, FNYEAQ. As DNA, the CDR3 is TGTGCCAGCAGCCTAAAGGGGTACGAGCAGTACTTC. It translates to CASSLKGYEQYF.

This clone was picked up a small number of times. CDR3 nucleotides: TGCGCCAGCAGTGAGGACAGCTACTATGGCTACACCTTC. Residues: CASSEDSYYGYTF. V gene TRBV10-1 combines with J gene TRBJ1-2; D is perhaps TRBD1 (5 bases). Looked up from germline, CDR1 is WNHNN and CDR2 is SYGVQD (reference sequence). This CDR3 contains 13 residues. The V end was cut by 2 bases, the J end by 3 bases, with 7 bases between.

The CDR3 DNA reads as TGTGCCAGCAGTTACTTCCCGACAGGGAGAGGCTACACCTTC. Translated: CASSYFPTGRGYTF. The chain carries TRBV6-5 and TRBJ1-2; 7 nucleotides match TRBD1. This CDR3 contains 14 residues. Germline V CDR1 and CDR2: MNHEY, SVGAGI. J gave up 8 bases and V 1 base, and 7 bases lay outside the gene matches.

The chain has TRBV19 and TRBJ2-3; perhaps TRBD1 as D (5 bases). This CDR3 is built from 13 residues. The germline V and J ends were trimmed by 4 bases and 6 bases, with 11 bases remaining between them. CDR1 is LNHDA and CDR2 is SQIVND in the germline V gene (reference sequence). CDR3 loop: CASSNGQADTQYF. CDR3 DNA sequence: TGTGCCAGTAGTAACGGACAAGCTGATACGCAGTATTTT.

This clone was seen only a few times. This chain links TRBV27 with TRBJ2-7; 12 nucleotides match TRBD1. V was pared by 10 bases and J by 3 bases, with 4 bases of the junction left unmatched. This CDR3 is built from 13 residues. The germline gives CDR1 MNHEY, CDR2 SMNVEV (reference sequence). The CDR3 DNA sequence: TGTGCCACCGGGACAGGGGGCCGCTACGAGCAGTACTTC. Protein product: CATGTGGRYEQYF.